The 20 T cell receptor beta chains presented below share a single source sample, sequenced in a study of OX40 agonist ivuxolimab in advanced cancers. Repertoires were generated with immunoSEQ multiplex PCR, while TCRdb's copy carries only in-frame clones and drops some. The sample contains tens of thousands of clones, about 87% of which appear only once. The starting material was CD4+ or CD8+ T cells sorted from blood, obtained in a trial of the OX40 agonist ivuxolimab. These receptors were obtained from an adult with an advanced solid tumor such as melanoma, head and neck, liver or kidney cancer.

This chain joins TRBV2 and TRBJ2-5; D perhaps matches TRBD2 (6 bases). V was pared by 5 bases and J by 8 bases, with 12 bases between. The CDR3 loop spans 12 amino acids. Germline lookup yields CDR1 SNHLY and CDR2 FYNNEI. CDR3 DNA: TGTGCCAGCAGTAATGGGCGGGGCACCCAGTACTTC. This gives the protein CASSNGRGTQYF. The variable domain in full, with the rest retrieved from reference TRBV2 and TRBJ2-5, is EPEVTQTPSHQVTQMGQEVILRCVPISNHLYFYWYRQILGQKVEFLVSFYNNEISEKSEIFDDQFSVERPDGSNFTLKIRSTKLEDSAMYFCASSNGRGTQYFGPGTRLLVL.

Written as DNA, the CDR3 is TGCGCCAGCACTCTCACGGGAGGCCTGGGCGGAGAGCAGTTCTTC. As protein: CASTLTGGLGGEQFF. V is TRBV10-1 and J is TRBJ2-1; 7 bases align to TRBD2. CDR3 length equals 15 residues. V trimming: 7 bases; J trimming: 10 bases; junction bases outside the gene matches: 16. Germline assignment: CDR1 WNHNN and CDR2 SYGVQD (reference sequence).

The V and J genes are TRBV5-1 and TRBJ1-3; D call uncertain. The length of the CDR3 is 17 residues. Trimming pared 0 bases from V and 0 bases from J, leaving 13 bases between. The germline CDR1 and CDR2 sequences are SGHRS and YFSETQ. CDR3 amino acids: CASSLGGGMDSGNTIYF. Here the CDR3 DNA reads TGCGCCAGCAGCTTGGGCGGAGGGATGGACTCTGGAAACACCATATATTTT.

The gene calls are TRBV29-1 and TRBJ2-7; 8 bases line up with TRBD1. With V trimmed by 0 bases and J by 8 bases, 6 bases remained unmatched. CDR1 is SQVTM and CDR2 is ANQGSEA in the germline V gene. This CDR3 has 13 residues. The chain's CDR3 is CSVEDETGEKQYF. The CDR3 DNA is TGCAGCGTTGAAGACGAGACAGGGGAAAAGCAGTACTTC.

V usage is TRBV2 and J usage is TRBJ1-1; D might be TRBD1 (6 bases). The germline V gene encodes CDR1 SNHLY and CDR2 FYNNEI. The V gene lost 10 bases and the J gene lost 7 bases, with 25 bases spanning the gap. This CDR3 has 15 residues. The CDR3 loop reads CATTPQATGLREAFF. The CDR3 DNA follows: TGTGCCACCACACCCCAAGCGACAGGCCTTCGTGAAGCTTTCTTT.

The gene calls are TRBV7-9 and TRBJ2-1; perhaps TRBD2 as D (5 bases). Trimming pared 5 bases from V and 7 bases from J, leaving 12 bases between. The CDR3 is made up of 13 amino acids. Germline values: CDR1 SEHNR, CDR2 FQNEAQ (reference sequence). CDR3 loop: CASSPGMGNEQFF. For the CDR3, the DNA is TGTGCCAGCAGCCCGGGAATGGGTAATGAGCAGTTCTTC.

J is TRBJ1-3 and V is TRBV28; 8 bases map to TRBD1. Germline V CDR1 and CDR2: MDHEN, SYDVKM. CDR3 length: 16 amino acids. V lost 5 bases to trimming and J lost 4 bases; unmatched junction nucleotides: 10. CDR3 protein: CASSSTGGGFGNTIYF. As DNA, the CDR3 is TGTGCCAGCAGTAGCACAGGGGGAGGTTTCGGAAACACCATATATTTT.

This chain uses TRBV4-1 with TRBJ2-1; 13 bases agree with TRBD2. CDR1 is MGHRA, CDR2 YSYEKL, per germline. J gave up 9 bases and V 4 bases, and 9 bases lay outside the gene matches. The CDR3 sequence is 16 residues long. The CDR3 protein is CASSLEGLAGLGEQFF. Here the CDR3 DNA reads TGCGCCAGCAGCCTCGAGGGACTAGCGGGACTTGGTGAGCAGTTCTTC.

CDR3 loop: CASSHPQGATEAFF. The CDR3 DNA follows: TGTGCCAGCAGCCACCCACAGGGGGCGACTGAAGCTTTCTTT. The chain has TRBV4-2 and TRBJ1-1, with TRBD1 matching over 9 bases. Germline CDR1 and CDR2: LGHNA and YNFKEQ. CDR3 length equals 14 residues. J was trimmed by 5 bases and V by 3 bases; bases with no gene match: 4.

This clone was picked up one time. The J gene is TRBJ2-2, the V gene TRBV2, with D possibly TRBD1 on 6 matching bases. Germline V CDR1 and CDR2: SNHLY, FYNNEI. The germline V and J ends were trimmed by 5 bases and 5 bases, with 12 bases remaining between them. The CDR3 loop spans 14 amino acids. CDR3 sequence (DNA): TGTGCCAGCAGTACCGGGCAGGGGACCGGGGAGCTGTTTTTT. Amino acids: CASSTGQGTGELFF.

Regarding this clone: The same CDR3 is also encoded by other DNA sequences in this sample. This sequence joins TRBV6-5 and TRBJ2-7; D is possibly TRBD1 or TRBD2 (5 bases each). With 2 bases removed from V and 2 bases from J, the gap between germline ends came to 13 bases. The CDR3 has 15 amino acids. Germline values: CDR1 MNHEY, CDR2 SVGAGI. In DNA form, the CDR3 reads TGTGCCAGCAGTTACGGGACCCCCGTCACCTACGAGCAGTACTTC. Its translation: CASSYGTPVTYEQYF.

CDR3 DNA: TGTGCCAGCACAGGGGTCGGCTACGAGCAGTACTTC. As protein: CASTGVGYEQYF. The chain uses TRBV11-3 and TRBJ2-7; the D gene is possibly TRBD1 (6 bases). The CDR3 has 12 amino acids. V dropped 7 bases and J dropped 3 bases, with 10 bases sitting between them. Germline V gene data show CDR1 as SGHNT and CDR2 as YENEEA.

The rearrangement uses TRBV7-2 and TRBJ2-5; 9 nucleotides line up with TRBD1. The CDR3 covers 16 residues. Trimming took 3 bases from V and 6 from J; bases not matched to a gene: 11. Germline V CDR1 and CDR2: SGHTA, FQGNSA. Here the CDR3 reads CASSLRTGTGRQTQYF. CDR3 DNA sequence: TGTGCCAGCAGCTTGAGAACCGGGACAGGGAGGCAGACCCAGTACTTC. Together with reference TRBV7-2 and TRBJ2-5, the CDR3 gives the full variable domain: GAGVSQSPSNKVTEKGKDVELRCDPISGHTALYWYRQSLGQGLEFLIYFQGNSAPDKSGLPSDRFSAERTGGSVSTLTIQRTQQEDSAVYLCASSLRTGTGRQTQYFGPGTRLLVL.

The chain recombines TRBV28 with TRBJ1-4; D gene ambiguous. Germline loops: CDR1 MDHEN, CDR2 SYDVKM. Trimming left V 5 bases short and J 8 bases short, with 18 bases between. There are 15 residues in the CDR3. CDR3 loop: CASSPQSGRGEKLFF. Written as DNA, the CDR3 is TGTGCCAGCAGTCCCCAGTCGGGCCGAGGGGAAAAACTGTTTTTT.

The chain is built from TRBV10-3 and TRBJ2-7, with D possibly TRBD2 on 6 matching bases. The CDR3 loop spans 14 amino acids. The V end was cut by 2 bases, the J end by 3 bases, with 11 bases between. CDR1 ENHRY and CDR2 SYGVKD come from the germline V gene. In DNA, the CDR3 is TGTGCCATCAGTGAGACGGGACTCCACTACGAGCAGTACTTC. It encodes CAISETGLHYEQYF.

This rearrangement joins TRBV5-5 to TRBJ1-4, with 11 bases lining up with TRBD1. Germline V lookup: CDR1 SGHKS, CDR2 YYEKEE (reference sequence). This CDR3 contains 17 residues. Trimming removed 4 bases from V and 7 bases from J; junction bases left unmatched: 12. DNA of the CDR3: TGTGCCAGCAGCCCCCTCGGACGGACAGGGGGCTCTGAAAAACTGTTTTTT. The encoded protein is CASSPLGRTGGSEKLFF.

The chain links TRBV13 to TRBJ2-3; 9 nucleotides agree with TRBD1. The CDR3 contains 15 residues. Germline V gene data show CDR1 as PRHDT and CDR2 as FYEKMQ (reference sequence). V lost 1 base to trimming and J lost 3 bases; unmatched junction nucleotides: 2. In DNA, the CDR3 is TGTGCCAGCAGCTTAGTGGGACAGGGAACAGATACGCAGTATTTT. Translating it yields CASSLVGQGTDTQYF. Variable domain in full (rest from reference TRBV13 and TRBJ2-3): AAGVIQSPRHLIKEKRETATLKCYPIPRHDTVYWYQQGPGQDPQFLISFYEKMQSDKGSIPDRFSAQQFSDYHSELNMSSLELGDSALYFCASSLVGQGTDTQYFGPGTRLTVL.

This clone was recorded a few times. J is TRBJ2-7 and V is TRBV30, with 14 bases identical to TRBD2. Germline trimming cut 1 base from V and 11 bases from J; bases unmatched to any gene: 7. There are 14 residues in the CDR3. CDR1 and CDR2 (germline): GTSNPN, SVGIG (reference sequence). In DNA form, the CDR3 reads TGTGCCTGGAGTGCGGGACTAGCGGGGGAAACGGAGTACTTC. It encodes CAWSAGLAGETEYF.

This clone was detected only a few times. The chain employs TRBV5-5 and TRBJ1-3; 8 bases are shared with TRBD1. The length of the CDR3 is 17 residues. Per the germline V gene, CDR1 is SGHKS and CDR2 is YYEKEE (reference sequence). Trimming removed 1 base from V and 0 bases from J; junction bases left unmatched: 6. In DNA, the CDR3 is TGTGCCAGCAGCTTGATTCCAGGGGGCACCTCTGGAAACACCATATATTTT. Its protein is CASSLIPGGTSGNTIYF.

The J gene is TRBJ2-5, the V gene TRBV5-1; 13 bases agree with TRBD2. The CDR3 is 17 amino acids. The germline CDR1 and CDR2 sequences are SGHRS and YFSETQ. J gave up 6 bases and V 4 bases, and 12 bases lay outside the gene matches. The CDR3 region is CASSRRGLAGDLKTQYF. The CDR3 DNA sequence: TGCGCCAGCAGCCGGCGCGGACTAGCGGGGGACCTGAAGACCCAGTACTTC. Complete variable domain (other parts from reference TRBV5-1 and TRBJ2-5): KAGVTQTPRYLIKTRGQQVTLSCSPISGHRSVSWYQQTPGQGLQFLFEYFSETQRNKGNFPGRFSGRQFSNSRSEMNVSTLELGDSALYLCASSRRGLAGDLKTQYFGPGTRLLVL.